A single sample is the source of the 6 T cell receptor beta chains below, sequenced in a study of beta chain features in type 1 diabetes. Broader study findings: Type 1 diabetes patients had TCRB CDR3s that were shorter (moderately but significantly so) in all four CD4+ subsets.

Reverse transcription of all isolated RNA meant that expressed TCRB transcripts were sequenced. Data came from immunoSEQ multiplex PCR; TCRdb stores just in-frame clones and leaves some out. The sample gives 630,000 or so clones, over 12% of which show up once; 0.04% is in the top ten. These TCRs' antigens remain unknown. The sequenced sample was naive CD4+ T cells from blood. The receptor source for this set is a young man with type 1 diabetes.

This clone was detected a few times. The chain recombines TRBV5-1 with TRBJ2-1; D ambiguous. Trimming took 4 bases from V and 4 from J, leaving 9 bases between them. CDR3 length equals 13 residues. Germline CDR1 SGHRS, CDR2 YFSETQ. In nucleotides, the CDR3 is TGCGCCAGCAGCGAGACCGAGTACAATGAGCAGTTCTTC. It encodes CASSETEYNEQFF.

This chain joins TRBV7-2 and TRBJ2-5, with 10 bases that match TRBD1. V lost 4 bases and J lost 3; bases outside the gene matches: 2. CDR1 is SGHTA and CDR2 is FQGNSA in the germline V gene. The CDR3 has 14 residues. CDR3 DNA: TGTGCCAGCAGCTACGGGACAGGGGAAGAGACCCAGTACTTC. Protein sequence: CASSYGTGEETQYF.

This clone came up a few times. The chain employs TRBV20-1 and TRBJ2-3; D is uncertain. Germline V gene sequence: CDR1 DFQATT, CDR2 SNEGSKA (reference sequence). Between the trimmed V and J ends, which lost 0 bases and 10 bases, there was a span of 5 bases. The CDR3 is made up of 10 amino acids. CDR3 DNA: TGCAGTGCTAGAGATCAATCGCAGTATTTT. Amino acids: CSARDQSQYF.

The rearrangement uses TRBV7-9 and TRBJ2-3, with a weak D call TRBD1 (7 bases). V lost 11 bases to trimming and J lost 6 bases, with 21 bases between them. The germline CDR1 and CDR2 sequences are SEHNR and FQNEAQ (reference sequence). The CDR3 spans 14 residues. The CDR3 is CAWKEGAPRDTQYF. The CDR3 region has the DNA TGTGCCTGGAAGGAGGGGGCGCCGAGGGATACGCAGTATTTT.

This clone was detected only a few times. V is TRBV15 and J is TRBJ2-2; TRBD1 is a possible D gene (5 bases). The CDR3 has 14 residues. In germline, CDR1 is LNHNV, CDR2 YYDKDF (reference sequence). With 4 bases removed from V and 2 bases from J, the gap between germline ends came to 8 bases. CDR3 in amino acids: CATSTTGNTGELFF. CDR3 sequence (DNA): TGTGCCACCAGCACTACAGGAAACACCGGGGAGCTGTTTTTT.

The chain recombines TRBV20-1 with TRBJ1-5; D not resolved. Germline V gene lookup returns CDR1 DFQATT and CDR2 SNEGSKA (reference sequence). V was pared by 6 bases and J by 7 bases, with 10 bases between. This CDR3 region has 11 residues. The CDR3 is CSASLNQPQHF. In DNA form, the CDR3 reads TGCAGTGCCTCACTCAACCAGCCCCAGCATTTT.